The 11 T cell receptor beta chains below were found in one sample sequenced in a study of blood T cell repertoires in COVID-19 (dated by TCRdb to the early 2020s). Library generation was performed with the immunoSEQ multiplex PCR assay. The table was pulled from immuneACCESS by TCRdb, which kept in-frame rearrangements only. Such tables lose some clones; where checked, under half of the loss comes from unresolved V genes, and the rest has no known cause. A total of over 150,000 clones appear in this sample, about 90% of them only once. The biggest ten clones account for approximately 9.4% of the sample. Specimen: PBMCs or T cells enriched from blood (not recorded which). These receptors were taken from a woman aged 18 to 35 who had recovered from COVID-19.

V is TRBV3-1 (or the pseudogene TRBV3-2) and J is TRBJ2-5; a possible D gene is TRBD2 (5 bases). The germline V and J ends were trimmed by 0 bases and 5 bases, with 13 bases remaining between them. Germline-derived CDR1 and CDR2 are LGHDT and YNNKEL (reference sequence). The CDR3 has 15 residues. CDR3 nucleotides: TGTGCCAGCAGCCAAGATACTAGATCGGACGAGACCCAGTACTTC. The encoded protein is CASSQDTRSDETQYF.

This sequence joins TRBV30 and TRBJ1-5, with D perhaps TRBD1 (5 bases). Deletions cut 6 bases from V and 2 bases from J, with 11 bases between. The CDR3 is 13 amino acids. Germline values: CDR1 GTSNPN, CDR2 SVGIG (reference sequence). The CDR3 DNA sequence: TGTGCCTGCACAGGTACGGGCAATCAGCCCCAGCATTTT. Its translation: CACTGTGNQPQHF. Combining the CDR3 with reference TRBV30 and TRBJ1-5 gives the whole variable domain SQTIHQWPATLVQPVGSPLSLECTVEGTSNPNLYWYRQAAGRGLQLLFYSVGIGQISSEVPQNLSASRPQDRQFILSSKKLLLSDSGFYLCACTGTGNQPQHFGDGTRLSIL.

The chain employs TRBV7-9 and TRBJ2-7; D perhaps matches TRBD2 (6 bases). Looked up from germline, CDR1 is SEHNR and CDR2 is FQNEAQ (reference sequence). V was pared by 2 bases and J by 1 base, with 12 bases between. The CDR3 is made up of 15 amino acids. CDR3 coding DNA: TGTGCCAGCAGCTTAAGCCGGGACTCTTCCTACGAGCAGTACTTC. Its translation: CASSLSRDSSYEQYF. The full variable domain, in which reference TRBV7-9 and TRBJ2-7 provide the parts outside the CDR3, is DTGVSQNPRHKITKRGQNVTFRCDPISEHNRLYWYRQTLGQGPEFLTYFQNEAQLEKSRLLSDRFSAERPKGSFSTLEIQRTEQGDSAMYLCASSLSRDSSYEQYFGPGTRLTVT.

This sequence joins TRBV5-4 and TRBJ2-7; 7 bases are shared with TRBD1. After removal of 6 bases from V and 7 bases from J, the junction contained 7 bases not matched to a gene. CDR3 length equals 12 residues. Germline CDR1 is SGHNT and CDR2 is YYREEE (reference sequence). CDR3 region: CASTKTGDEQYF. CDR3 sequence (DNA): TGTGCCAGCACAAAAACAGGGGATGAGCAGTACTTC.

The rearrangement uses TRBV2 and TRBJ2-7; 8 bases line up with TRBD2. CDR1 is SNHLY and CDR2 is FYNNEI in the germline V gene. Trimming removed 2 bases from V and 7 bases from J; junction bases left unmatched: 7. The CDR3 has 14 amino acids. CDR3 in amino acids: CASSELAGSGEQYF. Here the CDR3 DNA reads TGTGCCAGCAGTGAATTAGCGGGATCGGGGGAGCAGTACTTC.

DNA for the CDR3: TGTGCCAGCAGCTCACGGGTGGGGACAGGGAACATTCAGTACTTC. Translating gives CASSSRVGTGNIQYF. The chain links TRBV28 to TRBJ2-4; 9 bases fit TRBD1. This CDR3 region has 15 residues. CDR1 and CDR2 from the germline V gene are MDHEN and SYDVKM. V was clipped by 6 bases and J by 7 bases; unmatched bases: 10.

This chain uses TRBV7-4 with TRBJ2-2; D is uncertain. CDR1 is SGHVT, CDR2 SQSDAQ, per germline. V was trimmed by 4 bases and J by 4 bases, leaving 4 bases between them. The CDR3 is made up of 12 amino acids. The CDR3 loop is CASSSRTGELFF. The CDR3 DNA is TGTGCCAGCAGCTCCCGCACCGGGGAGCTGTTTTTT.

V gene TRBV28 combines with J gene TRBJ2-7, with 9 bases identical to TRBD2. Germline V CDR1 and CDR2: MDHEN, SYDVKM. V was clipped by 6 bases and J by 3 bases; unmatched bases: 6. This CDR3 spans 14 amino acids. The DNA for the CDR3 is TGTGCCAGCAGGGAGCGGGGGGTTTTCTACGAGCAGTACTTC. Translating it yields CASRERGVFYEQYF. The entire variable domain, with the rest obtained from reference TRBV28 and TRBJ2-7, is as follows: DVKVTQSSRYLVKRTGEKVFLECVQDMDHENMFWYRQDPGLGLRLIYFSYDVKMKEKGDIPEGYSVSREKKERFSLILESASTNQTSMYLCASRERGVFYEQYFGPGTRLTVT.

V gene TRBV28 combines with J gene TRBJ2-1; 12 bases are a match to TRBD1. There are 15 residues in the CDR3. Losses at the gene ends were 3 bases for V and 8 bases for J; bases not matched to a gene: 5. From germline, CDR1 is MDHEN and CDR2 SYDVKM. CDR3 sequence (DNA): TGTGCCAGCAGTTTGGGGACAGGGGGCTCGGATGAGCAGTTCTTC. Amino acid sequence: CASSLGTGGSDEQFF. The complete variable domain, with remaining parts taken from reference TRBV28 and TRBJ2-1, reads DVKVTQSSRYLVKRTGEKVFLECVQDMDHENMFWYRQDPGLGLRLIYFSYDVKMKEKGDIPEGYSVSREKKERFSLILESASTNQTSMYLCASSLGTGGSDEQFFGPGTRLTVL.

The chain employs TRBV7-9 and TRBJ1-4, with 8 bases identical to TRBD1. Germline V gives CDR1 SEHNR, CDR2 FQNEAQ (reference sequence). The CDR3 has 16 residues. Trimming removed 5 bases from V and 7 bases from J; junction bases left unmatched: 12. CDR3 sequence reads: CASSTSLRGLGEKLFF. CDR3 DNA sequence: TGTGCCAGCAGCACTAGCCTCAGGGGGCTGGGTGAAAAACTGTTTTTT.

This chain joins TRBV6-2 or TRBV6-3 and TRBJ2-2; TRBD2 matches at 11 bases. Unmatched junction bases numbered 3, after V lost 2 bases and J lost 1 base. CDR1 and CDR2 from the germline V gene are MNHEY and SVGEGT. CDR3 length equals 17 residues. CDR3 region: CASSYQLAGVNTGELFF. CDR3 bases: TGTGCCAGCAGTTACCAACTAGCGGGGGTGAACACCGGGGAGCTGTTTTTT.